Here is one T cell receptor (beta chain) with its context. The time point: blood 2 weeks post-SBRT. This sample's treatment: 15 Gy SBRT to primary tumor, nephrectomy 4 weeks later. Clones were sequenced by immunoSEQ multiplex PCR, and TCRdb holds only the in-frame ones, with some missing. The sample gives more than 100,000 clones, 88% of which show up once; 5.5% to 6.5% is in the top ten. This CDR3 has 17 amino acids. With V trimmed by 0 bases and J by 4 bases, 7 bases remained unmatched. Germline CDR1 SGHDN, CDR2 FVKESK. This entry belongs to a study of radiation and T cells in renal cell carcinoma. This specimen was blood, taken from a patient whose treatment included radiotherapy and nephrectomy. V gene TRBV14 combines with J gene TRBJ2-2; 8 positions agree with TRBD1. This clonotype originated in a woman aged 70 to 79 with renal cell carcinoma. CDR3 sequence: CASSQDLNRGSTGELFF. The CDR3, as DNA: TGTGCCAGCAGCCAAGACTTAAACAGGGGGAGCACCGGGGAGCTGTTTTTT.